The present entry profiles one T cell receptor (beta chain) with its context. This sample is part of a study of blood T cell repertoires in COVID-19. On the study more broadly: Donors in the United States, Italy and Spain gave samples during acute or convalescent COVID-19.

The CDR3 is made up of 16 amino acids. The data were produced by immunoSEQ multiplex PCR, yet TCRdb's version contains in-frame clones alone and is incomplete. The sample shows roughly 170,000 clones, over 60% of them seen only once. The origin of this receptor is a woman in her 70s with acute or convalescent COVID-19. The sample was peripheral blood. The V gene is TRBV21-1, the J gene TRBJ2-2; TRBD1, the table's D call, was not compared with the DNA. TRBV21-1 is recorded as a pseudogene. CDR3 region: CASSIRQGETTGELFF. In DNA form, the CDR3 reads TGTGCCAGCAGCATAAGACAGGGGGAGACCACCGGGGAGCTGTTTTTT.